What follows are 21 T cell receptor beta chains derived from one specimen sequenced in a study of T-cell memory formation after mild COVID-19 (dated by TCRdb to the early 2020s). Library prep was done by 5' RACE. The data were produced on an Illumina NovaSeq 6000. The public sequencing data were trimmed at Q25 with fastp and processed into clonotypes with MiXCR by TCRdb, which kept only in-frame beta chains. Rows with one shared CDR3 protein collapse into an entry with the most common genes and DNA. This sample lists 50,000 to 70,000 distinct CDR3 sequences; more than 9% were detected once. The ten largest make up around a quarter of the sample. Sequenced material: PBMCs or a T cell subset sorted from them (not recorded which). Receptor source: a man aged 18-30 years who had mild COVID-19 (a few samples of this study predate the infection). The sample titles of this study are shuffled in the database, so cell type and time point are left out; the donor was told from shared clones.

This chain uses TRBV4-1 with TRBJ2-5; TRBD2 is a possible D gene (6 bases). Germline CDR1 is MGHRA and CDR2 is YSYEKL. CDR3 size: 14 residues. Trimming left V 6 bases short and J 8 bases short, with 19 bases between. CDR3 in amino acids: CASSSSGVGFTQYF. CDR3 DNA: TGCGCCAGCAGTTCCTCGGGAGTGGGATTTACCCAGTACTTC.

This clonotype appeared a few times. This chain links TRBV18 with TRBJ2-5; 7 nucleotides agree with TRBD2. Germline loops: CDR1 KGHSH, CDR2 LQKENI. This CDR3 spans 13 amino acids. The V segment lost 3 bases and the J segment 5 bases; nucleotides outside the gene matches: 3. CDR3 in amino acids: CASSPTSWETQYF. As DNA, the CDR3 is TGTGCCAGCTCACCGACTAGCTGGGAGACCCAGTACTTC.

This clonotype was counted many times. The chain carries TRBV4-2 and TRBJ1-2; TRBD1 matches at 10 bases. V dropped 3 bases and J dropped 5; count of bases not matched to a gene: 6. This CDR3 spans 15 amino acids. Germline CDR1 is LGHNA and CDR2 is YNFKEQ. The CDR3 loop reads CASSHHGQGGYGYTF. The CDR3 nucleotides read TGTGCCAGCAGCCATCACGGACAGGGGGGGTATGGCTACACCTTC.

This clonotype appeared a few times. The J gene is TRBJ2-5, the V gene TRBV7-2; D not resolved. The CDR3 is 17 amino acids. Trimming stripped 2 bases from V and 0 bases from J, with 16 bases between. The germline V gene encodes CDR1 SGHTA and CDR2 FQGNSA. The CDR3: CASSLSPWHGDQETQYF. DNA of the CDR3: TGTGCCAGCAGCTTATCGCCCTGGCACGGTGACCAAGAGACCCAGTACTTC.

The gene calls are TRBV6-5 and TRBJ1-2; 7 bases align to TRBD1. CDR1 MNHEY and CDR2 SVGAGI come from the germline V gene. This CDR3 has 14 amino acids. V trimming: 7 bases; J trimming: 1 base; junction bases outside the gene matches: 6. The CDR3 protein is CASTRQGGNYGYTF. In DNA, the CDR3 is TGTGCCAGCACCAGGCAGGGGGGTAACTATGGCTACACCTTC.

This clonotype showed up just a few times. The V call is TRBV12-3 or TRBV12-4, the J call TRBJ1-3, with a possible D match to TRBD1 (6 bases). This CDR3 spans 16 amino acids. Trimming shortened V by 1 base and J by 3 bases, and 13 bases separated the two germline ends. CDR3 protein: CASSLVGQRSGNTIYF. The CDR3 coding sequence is TGTGCCAGCAGTTTAGTGGGACAAAGAAGTGGAAACACCATATATTTT.

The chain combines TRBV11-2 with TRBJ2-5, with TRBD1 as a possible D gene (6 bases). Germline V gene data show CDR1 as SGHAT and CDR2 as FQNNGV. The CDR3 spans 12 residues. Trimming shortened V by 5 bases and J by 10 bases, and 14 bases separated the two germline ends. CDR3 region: CASSAEGVLQYF. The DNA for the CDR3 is TGTGCCAGCAGCGCCGAGGGGGTACTCCAGTACTTC.

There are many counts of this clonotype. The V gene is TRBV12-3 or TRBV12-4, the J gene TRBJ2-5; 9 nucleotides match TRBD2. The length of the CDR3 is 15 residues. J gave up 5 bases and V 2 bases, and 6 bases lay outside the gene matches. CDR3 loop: CASSLRAGGRETQYF. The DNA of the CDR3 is TGTGCCAGCAGTTTACGAGCGGGGGGCAGGGAGACCCAGTACTTC.

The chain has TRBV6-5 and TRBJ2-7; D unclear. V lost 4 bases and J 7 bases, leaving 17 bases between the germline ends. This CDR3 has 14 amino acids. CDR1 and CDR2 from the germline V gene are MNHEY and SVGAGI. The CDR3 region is CASSFSRVAREQYV. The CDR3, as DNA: TGTGCCAGCAGTTTTTCGCGCGTGGCTCGGGAGCAGTACGTC.

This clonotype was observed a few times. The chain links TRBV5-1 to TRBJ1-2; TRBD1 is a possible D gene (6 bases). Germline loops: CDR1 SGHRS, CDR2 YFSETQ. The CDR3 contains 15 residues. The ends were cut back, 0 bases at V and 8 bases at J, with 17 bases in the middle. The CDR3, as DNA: TGCGCCAGCAGCTTGGCCGGGGGACACTCTAAAGGCTACACCTTC. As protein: CASSLAGGHSKGYTF.

As DNA, the CDR3 is TGCGCCAGCAGCATCGGGACAGGGGCGGTGCAGTACTTC. Protein product: CASSIGTGAVQYF. The V and J genes are TRBV5-1 and TRBJ2-7, with 10 bases aligning to TRBD1. Germline V gene data show CDR1 as SGHRS and CDR2 as YFSETQ. J was trimmed by 9 bases and V by 4 bases; bases with no gene match: 7. This CDR3 is built from 13 residues.

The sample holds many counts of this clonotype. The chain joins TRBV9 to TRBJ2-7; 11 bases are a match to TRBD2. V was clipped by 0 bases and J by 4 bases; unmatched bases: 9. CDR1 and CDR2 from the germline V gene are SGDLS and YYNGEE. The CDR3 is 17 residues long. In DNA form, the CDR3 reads TGTGCCAGCAGCGTAGCCGGGACTAGCGGTGCGATGTACGAGCAGTACTTC. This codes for CASSVAGTSGAMYEQYF.

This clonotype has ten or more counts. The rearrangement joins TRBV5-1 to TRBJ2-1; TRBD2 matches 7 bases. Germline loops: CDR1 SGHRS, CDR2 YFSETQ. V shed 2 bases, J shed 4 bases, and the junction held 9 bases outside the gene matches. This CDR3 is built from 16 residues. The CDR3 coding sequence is TGCGCCAGCAGCTTTTTCGCTAGCGGAGCTTACAATGAGCAGTTCTTC. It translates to CASSFFASGAYNEQFF.

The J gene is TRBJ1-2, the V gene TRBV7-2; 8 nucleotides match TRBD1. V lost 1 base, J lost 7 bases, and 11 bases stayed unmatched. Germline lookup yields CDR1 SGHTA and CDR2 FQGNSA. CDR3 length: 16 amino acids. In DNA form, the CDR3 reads TGTGCCAGCAGCTTAGGCTATAGACAGGGGCAGAGTGGCTACACCTTC. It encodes CASSLGYRQGQSGYTF.

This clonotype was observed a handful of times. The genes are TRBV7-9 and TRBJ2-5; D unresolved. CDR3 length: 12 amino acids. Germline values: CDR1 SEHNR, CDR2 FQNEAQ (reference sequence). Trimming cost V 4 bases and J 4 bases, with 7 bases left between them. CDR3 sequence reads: CASSSWGETQYF. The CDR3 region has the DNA TGTGCCAGCAGCTCTTGGGGAGAGACCCAGTACTTC.

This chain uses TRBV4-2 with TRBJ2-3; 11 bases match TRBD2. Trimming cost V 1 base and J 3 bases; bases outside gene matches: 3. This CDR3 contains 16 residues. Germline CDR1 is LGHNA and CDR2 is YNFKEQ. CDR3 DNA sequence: TGTGCCAGCAGCCAAGGCGTAGCGGGGGGGACAGATACGCAGTATTTT. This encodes CASSQGVAGGTDTQYF.

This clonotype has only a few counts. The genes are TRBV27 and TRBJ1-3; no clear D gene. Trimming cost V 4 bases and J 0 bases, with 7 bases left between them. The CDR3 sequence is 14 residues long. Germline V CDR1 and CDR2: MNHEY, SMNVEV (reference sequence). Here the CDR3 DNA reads TGTGCCAGCAGTTCGCTGAGCTCTGGAAACACCATATATTTT. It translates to CASSSLSSGNTIYF.

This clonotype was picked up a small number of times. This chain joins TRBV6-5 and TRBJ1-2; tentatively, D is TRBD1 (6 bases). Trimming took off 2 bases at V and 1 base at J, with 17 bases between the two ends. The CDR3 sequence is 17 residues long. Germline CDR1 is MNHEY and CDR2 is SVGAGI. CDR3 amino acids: CASSYKVAGAINYGYTF. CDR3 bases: TGTGCCAGCAGTTACAAAGTCGCAGGGGCAATTAACTATGGCTACACCTTC.

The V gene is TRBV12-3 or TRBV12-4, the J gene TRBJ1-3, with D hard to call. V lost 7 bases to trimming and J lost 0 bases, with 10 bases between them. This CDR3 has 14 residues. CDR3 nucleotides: TGTGCCAGCACTGTCAAGAACTCTGGAAACACCATATATTTT. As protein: CASTVKNSGNTIYF.

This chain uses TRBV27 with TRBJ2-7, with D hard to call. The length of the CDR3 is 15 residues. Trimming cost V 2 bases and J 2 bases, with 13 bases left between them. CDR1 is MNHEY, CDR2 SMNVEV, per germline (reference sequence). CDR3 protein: CASSLNGLQAYEQYF. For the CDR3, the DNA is TGTGCCAGCAGTTTAAATGGGCTCCAAGCCTACGAGCAGTACTTC.

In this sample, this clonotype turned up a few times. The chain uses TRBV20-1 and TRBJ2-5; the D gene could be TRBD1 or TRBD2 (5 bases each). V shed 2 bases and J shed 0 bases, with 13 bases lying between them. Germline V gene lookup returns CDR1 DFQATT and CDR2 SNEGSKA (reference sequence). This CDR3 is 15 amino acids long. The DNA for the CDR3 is TGCAGTGCTAGACGCTCGGGGACGTACCAAGAGACCCAGTACTTC. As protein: CSARRSGTYQETQYF.